The clone carrying this T cell receptor beta chain occurred once. The PCR used 60 Vbeta and 13 Jbeta primers. Measured with immunoSEQ multiplex PCR; TCRdb has only the in-frame clones, and not every one. In the table there are some 200,000 clones, 70% to 80% of which are singletons. The CDR3 totals 15 residues. Germline CDR1 is SGHRS and CDR2 is YFSETQ. V lost 0 bases and J 4 bases, leaving 14 bases between the germline ends. This entry is derived from a study of cytomegalovirus exposure and HLA in healthy donors. V is TRBV5-1 and J is TRBJ2-7, with a tentative D call TRBD1 (6 bases). Sequencing used PBMCs. This TCR derives from a girl between 10 and 17 years old in good health and CMV-seropositive. The CDR3 here is CASSLANPGVYEQYF. As DNA, the CDR3 is TGCGCCAGCAGCTTGGCCAATCCAGGGGTGTACGAGCAGTACTTC.